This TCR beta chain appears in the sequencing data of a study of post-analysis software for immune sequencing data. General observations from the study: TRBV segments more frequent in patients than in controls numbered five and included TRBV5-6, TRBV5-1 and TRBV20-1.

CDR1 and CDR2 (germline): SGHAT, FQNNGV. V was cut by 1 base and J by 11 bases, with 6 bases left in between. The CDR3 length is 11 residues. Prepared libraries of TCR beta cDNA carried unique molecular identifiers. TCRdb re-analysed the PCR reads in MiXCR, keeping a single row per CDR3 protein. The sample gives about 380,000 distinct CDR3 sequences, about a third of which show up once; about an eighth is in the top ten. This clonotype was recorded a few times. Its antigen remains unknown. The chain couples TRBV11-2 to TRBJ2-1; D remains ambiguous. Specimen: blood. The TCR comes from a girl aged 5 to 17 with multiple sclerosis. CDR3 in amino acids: CASSLVVKQFF. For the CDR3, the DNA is TGTGCCAGCAGCTTAGTTGTTAAGCAGTTCTTC.